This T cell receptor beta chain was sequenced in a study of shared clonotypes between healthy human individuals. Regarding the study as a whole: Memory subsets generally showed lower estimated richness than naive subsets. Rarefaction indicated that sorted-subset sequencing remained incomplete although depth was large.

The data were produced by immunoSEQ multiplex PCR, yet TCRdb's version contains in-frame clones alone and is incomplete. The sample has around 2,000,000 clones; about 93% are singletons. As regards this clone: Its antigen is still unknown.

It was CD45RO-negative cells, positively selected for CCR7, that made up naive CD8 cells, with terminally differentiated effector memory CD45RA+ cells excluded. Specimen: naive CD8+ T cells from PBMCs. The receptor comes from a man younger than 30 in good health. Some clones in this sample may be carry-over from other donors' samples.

The CDR3, as DNA: TGTGCCAGCAGCGCTAGCGGGTTCCCCCCAGAGGAGCAGTTCTTC. Amino acid sequence: CASSASGFPPEEQFF. V usage is TRBV9 and J usage is TRBJ2-1, with 8 bases matching TRBD2. The V and J ends lost 3 bases and 10 bases, in that order; junction bases with no gene match: 12. CDR1 SGDLS and CDR2 YYNGEE come from the germline V gene. The CDR3 is 15 residues long.